The 13 T cell receptor beta chains below were found in one sample sequenced in a study of cytomegalovirus exposure and HLA in healthy donors. Sequencing used immunoSEQ multiplex PCR; TCRdb keeps in-frame clones, though not all of them. The sample gives 150,000 to 200,000 clones, around 90% of which show up once; more than 2.5% is in the top ten. The sample consisted of PBMCs. The receptors were sampled from a woman aged 18-29 years in good health and CMV-seropositive.

The chain couples TRBV20-1 to TRBJ2-7, with 8 bases matching TRBD1. V dropped 5 bases and J dropped 6; count of bases not matched to a gene: 3. The CDR3 runs to 11 residues. Germline CDR1 is DFQATT and CDR2 is SNEGSKA (reference sequence). The CDR3 reads CSADRGGEQYF. CDR3 nucleotides: TGCAGTGCTGACAGGGGTGGCGAGCAGTACTTC.

In its sample, this clone was seen a few times. The chain recombines TRBV7-2 with TRBJ2-7, with D perhaps TRBD1 (6 bases). Germline CDR1 and CDR2: SGHTA and FQGNSA. The CDR3 has 15 amino acids. The germline V and J ends were trimmed by 4 bases and 0 bases, with 13 bases remaining between them. The DNA for the CDR3 is TGTGCCAGCAGCTCCCCGGGACAAAGCTCCTACGAGCAGTACTTC. The encoded protein is CASSSPGQSSYEQYF.

The V call is TRBV27, the J call TRBJ1-1, with a tentative D call TRBD1 (5 bases). CDR1 is MNHEY and CDR2 is SMNVEV in the germline V gene (reference sequence). The CDR3 has 14 amino acids. The CDR3, as DNA: TGTCCCCCGGGGCGGGGACCCATGAACACTGAAGCTTTCTTT. Protein: CPPGRGPMNTEAFF.

The V gene is TRBV2, the J gene TRBJ2-1; D is unresolved. Germline V gene lookup returns CDR1 SNHLY and CDR2 FYNNEI. V was pared by 3 bases and J by 7 bases, with 10 bases between. The CDR3 sequence is 13 residues long. The CDR3 sequence: CASSDFGYNEQFF. The CDR3 nucleotides are TGTGCCAGCAGTGACTTCGGGTATAATGAGCAGTTCTTC.

The V and J genes are TRBV29-1 and TRBJ2-4; 8 nucleotides line up with TRBD1. Germline CDR1 SQVTM, CDR2 ANQGSEA. Trimming at V came to 5 bases and at J to 0 bases, leaving 15 bases not matched to a gene. CDR3 length: 18 amino acids. The CDR3 loop reads CSVKGVGQGLLAKNIQYF. CDR3 DNA sequence: TGCAGCGTTAAAGGGGTAGGACAGGGCCTCTTAGCCAAAAACATTCAGTACTTC.

J is TRBJ2-3 and V is TRBV6-5; the D gene is possibly TRBD2 (6 bases). V gave up 1 base and J gave up 2 bases, with 10 bases separating them. The CDR3 runs 15 residues. Per germline, CDR1 MNHEY and CDR2 SVGAGI. DNA for the CDR3: TGTGCCAGCAGTTACTGGCGGGGAAACACAGATACGCAGTATTTT. Translation: CASSYWRGNTDTQYF.

The gene calls are TRBV4-1 and TRBJ1-1; 9 bases line up with TRBD1. Germline V CDR1 and CDR2: MGHRA, YSYEKL. Trimming cost V 4 bases and J 6 bases; bases outside gene matches: 6. The CDR3 is 14 amino acids. The CDR3 region has the DNA TGCGCCAGCAGCCCGCCTGGACAGGGGTCTGAAGCTTTCTTT. It specifies CASSPPGQGSEAFF.

The J gene is TRBJ1-3, the V gene TRBV4-1, with D tentatively TRBD1 (5 bases). V was pared by 1 base and J by 7 bases, with 20 bases between. CDR1 is MGHRA and CDR2 is YSYEKL in the germline V gene. The CDR3 is 17 amino acids. The CDR3 loop is CASSQGSGEVDWNTIYF. The DNA for the CDR3 is TGCGCCAGCAGCCAAGGGTCGGGGGAAGTTGATTGGAACACCATATATTTT.

This clone was found once. The J gene is TRBJ2-7, the V gene TRBV28, with 12 bases fitting TRBD2. V trimming: 5 bases; J trimming: 4 bases; junction bases outside the gene matches: 9. CDR1 is MDHEN, CDR2 SYDVKM, per germline. The CDR3 totals 16 residues. The CDR3 nucleotides read TGTGCCAGCAGTCCTAGCGGGAGGGGCTCATCTTACGAGCAGTACTTC. This translates into CASSPSGRGSSYEQYF.

This clone was seen a single time. This chain links TRBV6-5 with TRBJ2-7; 7 bases map to TRBD1. V trimming: 0 bases; J trimming: 7 bases; junction bases outside the gene matches: 9. Germline CDR1 reads MNHEY; CDR2 reads SVGAGI. The CDR3 runs to 15 residues. CDR3 sequence (DNA): TGTGCCAGCAGTTACTCTTCACAGGGGCGAGGGGAGCAGTACTTC. This gives the protein CASSYSSQGRGEQYF.

In DNA form, the CDR3 reads TGCGCCAGCAGCCCGGCGGGGGCGGGTCAGCCCCAGCATTTT. It translates to CASSPAGAGQPQHF. V gene TRBV5-1 combines with J gene TRBJ1-5; D may be TRBD1 (6 bases). Per the germline V gene, CDR1 is SGHRS and CDR2 is YFSETQ. This CDR3 has 14 amino acids. Trimming took 4 bases from V and 6 from J, leaving 14 bases between them.

The rearrangement joins TRBV5-4 to TRBJ2-7; 8 bases map to TRBD1. The trim removed 4 bases at V and 5 bases at J, leaving 5 bases unmatched. Germline CDR1 and CDR2: SGHNT and YYREEE (reference sequence). There are 13 residues in the CDR3. CDR3 protein: CASSPDRGNEQYF. The CDR3 DNA sequence: TGTGCCAGCAGCCCCGACAGGGGCAACGAGCAGTACTTC.

The chain links TRBV2 to TRBJ1-4; D unresolved. Trimming removed 4 bases at V and 8 bases at J, with 17 bases between. Germline V gene data show CDR1 as SNHLY and CDR2 as FYNNEI. The CDR3 sequence is 15 residues long. This chain's CDR3 is CASSAAWGGGEKLFF. The CDR3 DNA reads TGTGCCAGCAGTGCCGCCTGGGGAGGCGGCGAAAAACTGTTTTTT.